Described below is a single T cell receptor beta chain sequence and its context. The data derive from a study of T cells in Graves' hyperthyroidism and ophthalmopathy. V dropped 4 bases and J dropped 4; count of bases not matched to a gene: 3. Per germline, CDR1 LNHDA and CDR2 SQIVND (reference sequence). The CDR3 is 15 amino acids. There were TCR beta CDR3 regions amplified from RNA transcripts. The HTBI primer set was used in a first-round RT-PCR of the TCR CDR3. TCRdb fed the multiplex PCR reads into MiXCR, producing one record per CDR3 protein. The sample carries 550,000 to 700,000 distinct CDR3 sequences, approximately 44% recorded once.

Sequencing was performed on peripheral blood or thyroid tissue (not recorded which). The V call is TRBV19, the J call TRBJ1-5; 11 bases match TRBD1. The clonotype was recovered from an adult woman with Graves' disease, either hyperthyroidism or ophthalmopathy (not recorded which). CDR3 sequence reads: CASSTGQGANQPQHF. The CDR3 DNA follows: TGTGCCAGTAGTACCGGACAGGGGGCAAATCAGCCCCAGCATTTT.